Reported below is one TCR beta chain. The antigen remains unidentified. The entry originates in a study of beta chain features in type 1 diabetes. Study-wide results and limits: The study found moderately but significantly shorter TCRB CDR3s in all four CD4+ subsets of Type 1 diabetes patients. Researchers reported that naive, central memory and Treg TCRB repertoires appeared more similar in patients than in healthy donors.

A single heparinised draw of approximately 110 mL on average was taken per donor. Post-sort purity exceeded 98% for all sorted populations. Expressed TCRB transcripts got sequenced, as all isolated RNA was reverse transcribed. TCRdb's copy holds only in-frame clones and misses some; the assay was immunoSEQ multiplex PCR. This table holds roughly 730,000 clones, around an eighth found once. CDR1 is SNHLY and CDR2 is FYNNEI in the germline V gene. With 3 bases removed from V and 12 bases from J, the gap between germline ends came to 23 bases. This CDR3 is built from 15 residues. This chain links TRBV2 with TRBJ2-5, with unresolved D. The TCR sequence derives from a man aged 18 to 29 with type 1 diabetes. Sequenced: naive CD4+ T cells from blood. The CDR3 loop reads CASSEVAQLVLQKYF. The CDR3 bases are TGTGCCAGCAGTGAGGTGGCTCAGTTGGTCCTACAGAAGTACTTC.